This TCR beta chain was identified during a study of blood T cell repertoires in COVID-19. Study summary: COVID-19 samples, acute and convalescent, were from the United States, Italy and Spain. From T cells, B-cell-depleted T cells, or PBMCs came the material, which was cDNA or gDNA.

Germline-derived CDR1 and CDR2 are MNHNY and SVGAGI (reference sequence). There are 15 residues in the CDR3. Unmatched junction bases numbered 5, after V lost 5 bases and J lost 0 bases. The authors' processing: For nucleated cells, counts were estimated from reference gene primer amplification. The assay was immunoSEQ multiplex PCR, and TCRdb's table has in-frame clones only and misses some. V and J calls and clone size are copied from that table; D and trimming were computed from the DNA. Altogether more than 95,000 clones are present, 85% being singletons, with the ten largest covering roughly 30%.

The sample comprised peripheral blood. This rearrangement joins TRBV6-6 to TRBJ2-7, with TRBD1 matching over 9 bases. This TCR was sampled from a woman of 80 years or more with acute or convalescent COVID-19. This CDR3 is CASSRQGGSSYEQYF. The CDR3 DNA is TGTGCCAGCAGTAGACAGGGGGGTAGCTCCTACGAGCAGTACTTC.